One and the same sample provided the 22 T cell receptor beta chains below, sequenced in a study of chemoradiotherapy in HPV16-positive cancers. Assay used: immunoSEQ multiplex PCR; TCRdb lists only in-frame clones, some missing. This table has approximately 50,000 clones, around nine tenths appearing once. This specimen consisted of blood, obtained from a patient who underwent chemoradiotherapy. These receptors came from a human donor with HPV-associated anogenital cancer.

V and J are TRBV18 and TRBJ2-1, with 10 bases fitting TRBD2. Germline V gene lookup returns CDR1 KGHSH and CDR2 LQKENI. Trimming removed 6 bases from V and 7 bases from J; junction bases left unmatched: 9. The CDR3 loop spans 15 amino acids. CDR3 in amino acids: CASSPLAGVLNEQFF. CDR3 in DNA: TGTGCCAGCTCGCCTCTAGCGGGGGTCCTTAATGAGCAGTTCTTC.

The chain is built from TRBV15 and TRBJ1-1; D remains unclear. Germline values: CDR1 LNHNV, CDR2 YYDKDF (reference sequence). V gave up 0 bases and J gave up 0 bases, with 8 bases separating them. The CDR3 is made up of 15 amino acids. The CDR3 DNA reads TGTGCCACCAGCAGAGATCGCATTCTGAACACTGAAGCTTTCTTT. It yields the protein CATSRDRILNTEAFF.

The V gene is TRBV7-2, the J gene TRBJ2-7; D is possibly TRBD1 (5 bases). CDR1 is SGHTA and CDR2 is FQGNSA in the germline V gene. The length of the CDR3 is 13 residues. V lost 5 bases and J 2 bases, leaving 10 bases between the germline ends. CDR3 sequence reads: CASSGAQAYEQYF. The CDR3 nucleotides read TGTGCCAGCAGCGGGGCGCAGGCCTACGAGCAGTACTTC.

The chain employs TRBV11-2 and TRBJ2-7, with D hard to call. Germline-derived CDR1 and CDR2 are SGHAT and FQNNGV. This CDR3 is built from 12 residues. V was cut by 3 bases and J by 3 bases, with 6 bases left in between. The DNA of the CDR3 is TGTGCCAGCAGCTTCGACGGCTACGAGCAGTACTTC. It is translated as CASSFDGYEQYF.

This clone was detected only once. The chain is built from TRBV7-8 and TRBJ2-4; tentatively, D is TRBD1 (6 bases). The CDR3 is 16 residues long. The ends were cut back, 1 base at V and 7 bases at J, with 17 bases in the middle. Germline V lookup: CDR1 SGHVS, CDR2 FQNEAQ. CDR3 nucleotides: TGTGCCAGCAGCTTAGATGTAGAAGGGGGTAGGAACATTCAGTACTTC. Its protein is CASSLDVEGGRNIQYF. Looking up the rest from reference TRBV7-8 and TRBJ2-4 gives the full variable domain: GAGVSQSPRYKVAKRGQDVALRCDPISGHVSLFWYQQALGQGPEFLTYFQNEAQLDKSGLPSDRFFAERPEGSVSTLKIQRTQQEDSAVYLCASSLDVEGGRNIQYFGAGTRLSVL.

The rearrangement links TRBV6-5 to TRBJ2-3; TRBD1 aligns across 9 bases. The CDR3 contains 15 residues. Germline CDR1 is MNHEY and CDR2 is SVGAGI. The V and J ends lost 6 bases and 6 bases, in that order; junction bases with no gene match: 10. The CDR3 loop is CASRSRGQGYDTQYF. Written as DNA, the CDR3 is TGTGCCAGCAGATCAAGGGGACAGGGATATGATACGCAGTATTTT.

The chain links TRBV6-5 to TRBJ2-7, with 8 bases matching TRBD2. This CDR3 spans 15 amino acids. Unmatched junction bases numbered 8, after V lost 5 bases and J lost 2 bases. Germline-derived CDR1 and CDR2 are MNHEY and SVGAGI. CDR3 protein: CASSPPTGGPYEQYF. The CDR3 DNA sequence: TGTGCCAGCAGTCCCCCCACGGGAGGGCCCTACGAGCAGTACTTC.

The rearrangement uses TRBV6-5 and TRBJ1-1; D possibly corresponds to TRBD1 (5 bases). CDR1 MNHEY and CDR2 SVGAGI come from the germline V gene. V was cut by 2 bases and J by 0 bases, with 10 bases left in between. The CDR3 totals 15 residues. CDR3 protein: CASSYLGRLNTEAFF. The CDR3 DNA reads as TGTGCCAGCAGTTACCTGGGACGGCTGAACACTGAAGCTTTCTTT.

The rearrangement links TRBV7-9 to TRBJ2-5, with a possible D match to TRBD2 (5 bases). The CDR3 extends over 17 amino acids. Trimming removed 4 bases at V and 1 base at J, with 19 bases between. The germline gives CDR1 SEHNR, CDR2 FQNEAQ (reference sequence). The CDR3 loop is CASSSQGLILAQETQYF. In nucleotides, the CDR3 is TGTGCCAGCAGCTCACAAGGACTTATTCTCGCCCAAGAGACCCAGTACTTC.

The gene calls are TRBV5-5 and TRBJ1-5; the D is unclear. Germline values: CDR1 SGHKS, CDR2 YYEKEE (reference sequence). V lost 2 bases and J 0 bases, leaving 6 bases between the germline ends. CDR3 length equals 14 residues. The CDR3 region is CASSLRDSNQPQHF. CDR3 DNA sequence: TGTGCCAGCAGCTTACGGGATAGCAATCAGCCCCAGCATTTT.

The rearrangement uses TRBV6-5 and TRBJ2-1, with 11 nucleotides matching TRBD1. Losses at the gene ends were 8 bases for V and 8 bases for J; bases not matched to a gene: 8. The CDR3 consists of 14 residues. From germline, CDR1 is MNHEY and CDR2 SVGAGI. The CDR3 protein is CASGGTGGSDEQFF. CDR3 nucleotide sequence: TGTGCCAGCGGGGGGACAGGGGGTAGTGATGAGCAGTTCTTC.

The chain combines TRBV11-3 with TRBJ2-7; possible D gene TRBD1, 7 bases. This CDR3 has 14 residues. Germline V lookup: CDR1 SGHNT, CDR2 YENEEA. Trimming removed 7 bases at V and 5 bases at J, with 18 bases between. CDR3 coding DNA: TGTGCCAGCACCCCGGGCAGGGGGGTCAACGAGCAGTACTTC. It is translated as CASTPGRGVNEQYF.

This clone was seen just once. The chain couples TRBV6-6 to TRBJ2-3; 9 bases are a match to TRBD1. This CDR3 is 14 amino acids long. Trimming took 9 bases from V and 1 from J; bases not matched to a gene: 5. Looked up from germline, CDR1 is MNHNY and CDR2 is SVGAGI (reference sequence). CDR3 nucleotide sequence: TGTGCCAGTAAGGGACAGGGAGGCACAGATACGCAGTATTTT. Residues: CASKGQGGTDTQYF.

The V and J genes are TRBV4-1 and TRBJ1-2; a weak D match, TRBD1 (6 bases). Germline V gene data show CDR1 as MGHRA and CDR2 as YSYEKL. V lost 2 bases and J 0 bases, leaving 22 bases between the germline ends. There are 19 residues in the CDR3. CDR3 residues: CASSQQLLLLGGANYGYTF. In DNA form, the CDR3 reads TGCGCCAGCAGCCAACAGTTACTACTACTAGGGGGGGCTAACTATGGCTACACCTTC.

For the CDR3, the DNA is TGTGCCGCGGGGCCGGTGCAGTACTTC. This encodes CAAGPVQYF. The rearrangement joins TRBV2 to TRBJ2-7, with D possibly matching TRBD2 (6 bases). This CDR3 is 9 amino acids long. V was pared by 11 bases and J by 9 bases, with 11 bases between. Germline assignment: CDR1 SNHLY and CDR2 FYNNEI.

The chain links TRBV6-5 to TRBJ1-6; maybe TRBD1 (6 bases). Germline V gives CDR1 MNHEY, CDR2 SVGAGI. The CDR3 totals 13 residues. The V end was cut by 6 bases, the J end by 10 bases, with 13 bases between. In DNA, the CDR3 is TGTGCCAGCAGGTACACAGGGAACTCACCCCTCCACTTT. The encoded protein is CASRYTGNSPLHF.

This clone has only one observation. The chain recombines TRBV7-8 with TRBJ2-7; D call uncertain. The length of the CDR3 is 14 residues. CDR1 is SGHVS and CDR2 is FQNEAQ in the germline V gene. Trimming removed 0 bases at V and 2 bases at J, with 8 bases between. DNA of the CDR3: TGTGCCAGCAGCTTAGCGCCAAGGACCTACGAGCAGTACTTC. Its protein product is CASSLAPRTYEQYF.

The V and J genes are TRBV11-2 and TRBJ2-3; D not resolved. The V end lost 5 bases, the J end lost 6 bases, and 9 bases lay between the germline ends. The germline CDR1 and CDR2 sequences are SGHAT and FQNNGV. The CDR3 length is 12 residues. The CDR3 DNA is TGTGCCAGCAGCATTAGTCAGGATACGCAGTATTTT. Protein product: CASSISQDTQYF.

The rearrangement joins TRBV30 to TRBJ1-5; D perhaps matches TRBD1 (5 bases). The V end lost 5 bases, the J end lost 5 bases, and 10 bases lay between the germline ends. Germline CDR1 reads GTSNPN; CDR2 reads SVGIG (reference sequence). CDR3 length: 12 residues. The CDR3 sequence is CAWDRDHQPQHF. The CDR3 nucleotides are TGTGCCTGGGACAGAGATCATCAGCCCCAGCATTTT.

The CDR3 protein is CSVSSGGLYNEQFF. The CDR3 coding sequence is TGCAGCGTGTCCAGCGGGGGGCTTTACAATGAGCAGTTCTTC. The rearrangement joins TRBV29-1 to TRBJ2-1; 9 bases align to TRBD2. The V gene's germline CDR1 is SQVTM and CDR2 ANQGSEA. V shed 6 bases, J shed 4 bases, and the junction held 7 bases outside the gene matches. The CDR3 covers 14 residues.

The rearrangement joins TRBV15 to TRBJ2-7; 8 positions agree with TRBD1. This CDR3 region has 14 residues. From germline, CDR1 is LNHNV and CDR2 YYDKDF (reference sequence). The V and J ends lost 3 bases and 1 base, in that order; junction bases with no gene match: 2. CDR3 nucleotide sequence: TGTGCCACCAGCAGGGACAGGGCGTCCTACGAGCAGTACTTC. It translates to CATSRDRASYEQYF.

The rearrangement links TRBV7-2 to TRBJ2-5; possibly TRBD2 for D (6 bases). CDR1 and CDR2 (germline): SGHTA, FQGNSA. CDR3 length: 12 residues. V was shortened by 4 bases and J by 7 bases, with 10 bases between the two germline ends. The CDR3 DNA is TGTGCCAGCAGCTCCCAGGGAGGGACCCAGTACTTC. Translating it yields CASSSQGGTQYF.